This T cell receptor (beta chain) was recorded in a study of T-cell reconstitution after alpha-beta-depleted transplantation in children. Library preparation (for TCRbeta) was performed with unique molecular identifiers. One entry per CDR3 protein results from TCRdb running MiXCR on the PCR reads. The sample carries hundreds of thousands of distinct CDR3 sequences, roughly 23% recorded once. The CDR3 is 14 amino acids. After removal of 5 bases from V and 6 bases from J, the junction contained 6 bases not matched to a gene. Germline V gene lookup returns CDR1 SGHTA and CDR2 FQGNSA. The sample holds many counts of this clonotype.

This chain uses TRBV7-2 with TRBJ2-2, with TRBD1 identical over 7 bases. The TCR comes from a boy under three years old who had a stem cell transplant for acute myeloid leukemia, so the T cells may come from the graft donor. The sequencing here drew on PBMCs, mostly from graft donor cells, taken 360 days after TCRalphabeta/CD19-depleted stem cell transplant. CDR3 nucleotides: TGTGCCAGCAGCCCGCCTACAGGGGCCGGGGAGCTGTTTTTT. It is translated as CASSPPTGAGELFF.